Each of the 28 T cell receptor beta chains below was sequenced from the same sample in a study of blood T cell repertoires in COVID-19. Libraries were prepared by immunoSEQ multiplex PCR; TCRdb keeps only in-frame clonotypes and omits some of them. This sample has 85,000 to 95,000 clones, with roughly 78% found just once. The specimen was peripheral blood. These receptors were collected from an elderly woman with acute or convalescent COVID-19.

In nucleotides, the CDR3 is TGTGCCAGCAGCCAAGAGGACACCGTTAGTGGCTACACCTTC. Translating it yields CASSQEDTVSGYTF. The chain recombines TRBV3-1 (or the pseudogene TRBV3-2) with TRBJ1-2, with D maybe TRBD1 (5 bases). This CDR3 region has 14 residues. V was cut by 0 bases and J by 7 bases, with 12 bases left in between. CDR1 LGHDT and CDR2 YNNKEL come from the germline V gene (reference sequence).

V is TRBV3-1 (or the pseudogene TRBV3-2) and J is TRBJ1-2; no reliable D call. The CDR3 sequence is 14 residues long. The V end was cut by 0 bases, the J end by 6 bases, with 11 bases between. The germline gives CDR1 LGHDT, CDR2 YNNKEL (reference sequence). Here the CDR3 reads CASSQDFSGNGYTF. CDR3 nucleotides: TGTGCCAGCAGCCAAGACTTCTCGGGAAATGGCTACACCTTC.

The V call is TRBV12-3 or TRBV12-4, the J call TRBJ1-1, with D perhaps TRBD1 (6 bases). This CDR3 contains 13 residues. Between the trimmed V and J ends, which lost 4 bases and 4 bases, there was a span of 10 bases. Written as DNA, the CDR3 is TGTGCCAGCAGTTCTCAAGGGGGCACTGAAGCTTTCTTT. Its protein is CASSSQGGTEAFF.

The gene calls are TRBV30 and TRBJ1-4; a weak D match, TRBD1 (6 bases). V lost 1 base, J lost 7 bases, and 16 bases lay in between. The CDR3 has 15 amino acids. Germline assignment: CDR1 GTSNPN and CDR2 SVGIG (reference sequence). In DNA form, the CDR3 reads TGTGCCTGGAGTGGAGGGACATCCCGGGGTGAAAAACTGTTTTTT. This encodes CAWSGGTSRGEKLFF.

The rearrangement uses TRBV7-3 and TRBJ1-1; possible D gene TRBD1, 5 bases. The CDR3 totals 13 residues. Germline values: CDR1 SGHTA, CDR2 FQGTGA. Trimming stripped 5 bases from V and 5 bases from J, with 12 bases between. The CDR3 sequence: CASSVSRTTEAFF. The CDR3 DNA reads as TGTGCCAGCAGCGTCTCCCGGACAACTGAAGCTTTCTTT. The full variable domain, its missing parts supplied by reference TRBV7-3 and TRBJ1-1, is GAGVSQTPSNKVTEKGKYVELRCDPISGHTALYWYRQSLGQGPEFLIYFQGTGAADDSGLPNDRFFAVRPEGSVSTLKIQRTERGDSAVYLCASSVSRTTEAFFGQGTRLTVV.

The chain uses TRBV2 and TRBJ1-5; 10 bases match TRBD1. After removal of 5 bases from V and 4 bases from J, the junction contained 14 bases not matched to a gene. This CDR3 has 18 residues. CDR1 and CDR2 (germline): SNHLY, FYNNEI. In DNA, the CDR3 is TGTGCCAGCAGTTTATTTTCGGGAGGGGACAGGGGTAATCAGCCCCAGCATTTT. As protein: CASSLFSGGDRGNQPQHF.

A single count supports this clone. The chain joins TRBV4-1 to TRBJ2-5; TRBD2 might be the D (7 bases). V lost 1 base, J lost 4 bases, and 16 bases lay in between. Germline V gene sequence: CDR1 MGHRA, CDR2 YSYEKL. This CDR3 region has 16 residues. CDR3 region: CASSQVWGGRRETQYF. Here the CDR3 DNA reads TGCGCCAGCAGCCAAGTATGGGGGGGGCGTAGAGAGACCCAGTACTTC.

This clone has only a few counts. CDR3 nucleotide sequence: TGTGCCAGCACGCGCCCGGGACAGGTTGCCTATGGCTACACCTTC. Its translation is CASTRPGQVAYGYTF. This chain joins TRBV9 and TRBJ1-2; 8 positions match TRBD1. V shed 6 bases and J 4 bases; nucleotides not matched to a gene: 11. The CDR3 extends over 15 amino acids. Germline V lookup: CDR1 SGDLS, CDR2 YYNGEE.

The chain recombines TRBV6-5 with TRBJ1-2; D remains ambiguous. V dropped 6 bases and J dropped 0 bases, with 14 bases sitting between them. Per the germline V gene, CDR1 is MNHEY and CDR2 is SVGAGI. There are 15 residues in the CDR3. The CDR3 region has the DNA TGTGCCAGCAGGGGAGACGGCACCGCTAACTATGGCTACACCTTC. Protein sequence: CASRGDGTANYGYTF.

The V call is TRBV30, the J call TRBJ2-7; weak D call: TRBD2 (6 bases). V was trimmed by 5 bases and J by 2 bases, leaving 10 bases between them. Germline V lookup: CDR1 GTSNPN, CDR2 SVGIG (reference sequence). The CDR3 is 12 residues long. In DNA, the CDR3 is TGTGCCTGGTCGGGGACTCCCTACGAGCAGTACTTC. It specifies CAWSGTPYEQYF.

This sequence joins TRBV5-1 and TRBJ2-1, with D tentatively TRBD2 (6 bases). V was clipped by 6 bases and J by 7 bases, with 14 bases between them. The CDR3 has 13 amino acids. CDR1 and CDR2 from the germline V gene are SGHRS and YFSETQ. The CDR3 coding sequence is TGCGCCAGCACTGGCGGGGCCCTTAATGAGCAGTTCTTC. This encodes CASTGGALNEQFF.

The chain has TRBV3-1 (or the pseudogene TRBV3-2) and TRBJ2-3; D is unresolved. Trimming removed 1 base at V and 2 bases at J, with 7 bases between. This CDR3 is built from 14 residues. Germline V gene data show CDR1 as LGHDT and CDR2 as YNNKEL (reference sequence). This chain's CDR3 is CASSQVGYTDTQYF. CDR3 in DNA: TGTGCCAGCAGCCAAGTCGGTTACACAGATACGCAGTATTTT.

This clone was seen once. This rearrangement joins TRBV9 to TRBJ2-5, with 7 bases lining up with TRBD1. Losses at the gene ends were 4 bases for V and 5 bases for J; bases not matched to a gene: 14. Germline CDR1 is SGDLS and CDR2 is YYNGEE. The length of the CDR3 is 16 residues. The CDR3 is CASSHKLKDRWETQYF. The CDR3 nucleotides are TGTGCCAGCAGCCACAAACTCAAGGACAGGTGGGAGACCCAGTACTTC.

The genes are TRBV9 and TRBJ2-3; the match to TRBD2 covers 14 bases. The CDR3 extends over 15 amino acids. V shed 3 bases, J shed 3 bases, and the junction held 0 bases outside the gene matches. Germline V gene sequence: CDR1 SGDLS, CDR2 YYNGEE. CDR3 loop: CASSGLAGGTDTQYF. For the CDR3, the DNA is TGTGCCAGCAGCGGACTAGCGGGGGGGACAGATACGCAGTATTTT.

This chain connects TRBV4-1 to TRBJ2-1, with TRBD1 identical over 7 bases. J was trimmed by 8 bases and V by 3 bases; bases with no gene match: 7. The CDR3 has 14 amino acids. Germline V lookup: CDR1 MGHRA, CDR2 YSYEKL. Here the CDR3 DNA reads TGCGCCAGCAGCCAGAACAGGGGTCGGGATGAGCAGTTCTTC. This translates into CASSQNRGRDEQFF.

V is TRBV18 and J is TRBJ2-1; TRBD2 is a possible D gene (5 bases). The CDR3 runs to 12 residues. Trimming cost V 6 bases and J 10 bases, with 13 bases left between them. Per germline, CDR1 KGHSH and CDR2 LQKENI. Here the CDR3 reads CASSSLREEQFF. As DNA, the CDR3 is TGTGCCAGCTCTTCCCTAAGGGAGGAGCAGTTCTTC.

The CDR3 coding sequence is TGTGCCAGCAGCAGCAGGGCCGCGGACACTGAAGCTTTCTTT. Translated: CASSSRAADTEAFF. The chain is built from TRBV11-2 and TRBJ1-1; maybe TRBD1 (5 bases). The CDR3 length is 14 residues. The germline gives CDR1 SGHAT, CDR2 FQNNGV. V was cut by 5 bases and J by 3 bases, with 13 bases left in between.

The chain uses TRBV7-2 and TRBJ2-3, with TRBD2 matching over 7 bases. Looked up from germline, CDR1 is SGHTA and CDR2 is FQGNSA. V shed 4 bases and J 0 bases; nucleotides not matched to a gene: 10. This CDR3 contains 17 residues. The CDR3 spells CASSYPGGGASTDTQYF. The CDR3 nucleotides read TGTGCCAGCAGCTACCCCGGGGGAGGGGCTAGCACAGATACGCAGTATTTT.

This clone was seen a handful of times. The chain has TRBV7-3 and TRBJ2-3; no reliable D call. The germline CDR1 and CDR2 sequences are SGHTA and FQGTGA. This CDR3 spans 16 amino acids. Trimming pared 5 bases from V and 1 base from J, leaving 16 bases between. The CDR3: CASSLIGTRGTDTQYF. The CDR3 DNA follows: TGTGCCAGCAGCCTCATAGGCACCCGGGGCACAGATACGCAGTATTTT.

This sequence joins TRBV6-1 and TRBJ1-2; D ambiguous. The CDR3 runs 14 residues. CDR1 and CDR2 (germline): MNHNS, SASEGT. V lost 6 bases and J 4 bases, leaving 15 bases between the germline ends. CDR3 sequence reads: CASSAEGGSYGYTF. CDR3 nucleotides: TGTGCCAGCAGCGCCGAGGGAGGGAGCTATGGCTACACCTTC.

V is TRBV7-6 and J is TRBJ1-1; 7 nucleotides match TRBD1. Germline V gives CDR1 SGHVS, CDR2 FNYEAQ. V lost 1 base and J lost 1; bases outside the gene matches: 9. The CDR3 loop spans 17 amino acids. The CDR3 here is CASSLELGGQRNTEAFF. The DNA of the CDR3 is TGTGCCAGCAGCTTAGAGTTGGGGGGACAGAGGAACACTGAAGCTTTCTTT.

The J gene is TRBJ2-6, the V gene TRBV28; D gene uncertain. Trimming took 5 bases from V and 0 from J, leaving 8 bases between them. The CDR3 runs 15 residues. CDR1 is MDHEN and CDR2 is SYDVKM in the germline V gene. In nucleotides, the CDR3 is TGTGCCAGCAGTAGACTGTTCTCTGGGGCCAACGTCCTGACTTTC. Translation gives CASSRLFSGANVLTF. Complete variable domain (other parts from reference TRBV28 and TRBJ2-6): DVKVTQSSRYLVKRTGEKVFLECVQDMDHENMFWYRQDPGLGLRLIYFSYDVKMKEKGDIPEGYSVSREKKERFSLILESASTNQTSMYLCASSRLFSGANVLTFGAGSRLTVL.

This chain uses TRBV6-6 with TRBJ2-7; D uncertain. The CDR3 consists of 15 residues. V lost 4 bases and J lost 5, with 18 bases in between. CDR1 is MNHNY and CDR2 is SVGAGI in the germline V gene (reference sequence). CDR3 in DNA: TGTGCCAGCAGTTCCAAGCAGCAGACTCGAAACGAGCAGTACTTC. Translation gives CASSSKQQTRNEQYF.

With respect to this clone: This same CDR3 is encoded by further DNA sequences in the sample. The chain has TRBV9 and TRBJ1-1, with TRBD1 matching 7 bases. V gave up 2 bases and J gave up 0 bases; unmatched junction bases: 4. Germline values: CDR1 SGDLS, CDR2 YYNGEE. This CDR3 has 15 amino acids. In DNA form, the CDR3 reads TGTGCCAGCAGCGTCGGGGACAGAATGAACACTGAAGCTTTCTTT. The encoded protein is CASSVGDRMNTEAFF.

This clone showed up just a few times. The chain has TRBV5-8 and TRBJ1-2; D gene ambiguous. Per germline, CDR1 SGHTS and CDR2 YDEGEE. This CDR3 has 14 amino acids. Trimming left V 8 bases short and J 1 base short, with 15 bases between. The CDR3 reads CASNRGLDNYGYTF. The CDR3 nucleotides read TGTGCCAGTAACCGAGGACTTGATAACTATGGCTACACCTTC.

The rearrangement joins TRBV4-2 to TRBJ1-2; D is ambiguous. The CDR3 runs 13 residues. With 1 base removed from V and 2 bases from J, the gap between germline ends came to 5 bases. The germline V gene has CDR1 LGHNA and CDR2 YNFKEQ. The CDR3 protein is CASSQAQNYGYTF. The CDR3 DNA follows: TGTGCCAGCAGCCAAGCCCAGAACTATGGCTACACCTTC.

The rearrangement joins TRBV10-3 to TRBJ1-1; D is possibly TRBD1 (6 bases). Trimming pared 6 bases from V and 6 bases from J, leaving 11 bases between. CDR3 length equals 12 residues. In germline, CDR1 is ENHRY, CDR2 SYGVKD. DNA of the CDR3: TGTGCCATCAGGTCAACAGGGTCTGAAGCTTTCTTT. Residues: CAIRSTGSEAFF.

The rearrangement links TRBV18 to TRBJ1-6; TRBD1 matches at 8 bases. The CDR3 consists of 15 residues. Per germline, CDR1 KGHSH and CDR2 LQKENI. The V segment lost 3 bases and the J segment 7 bases; nucleotides outside the gene matches: 5. The CDR3 loop reads CASSPDRAGNSPLHF. DNA for the CDR3: TGTGCCAGCTCACCGGACAGGGCAGGAAATTCACCCCTCCACTTT.